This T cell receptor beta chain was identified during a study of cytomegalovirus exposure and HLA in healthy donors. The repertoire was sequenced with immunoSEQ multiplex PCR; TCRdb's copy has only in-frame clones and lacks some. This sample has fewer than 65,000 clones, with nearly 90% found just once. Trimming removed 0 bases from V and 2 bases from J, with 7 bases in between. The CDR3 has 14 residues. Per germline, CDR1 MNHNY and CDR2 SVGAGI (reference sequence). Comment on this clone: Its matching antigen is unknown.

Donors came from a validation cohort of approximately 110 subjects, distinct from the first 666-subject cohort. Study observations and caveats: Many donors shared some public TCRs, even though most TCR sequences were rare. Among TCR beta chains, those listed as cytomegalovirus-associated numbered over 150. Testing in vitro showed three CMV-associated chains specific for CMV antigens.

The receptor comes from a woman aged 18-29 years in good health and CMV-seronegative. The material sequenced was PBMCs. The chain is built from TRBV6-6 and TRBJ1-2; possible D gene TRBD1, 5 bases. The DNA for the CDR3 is TGTGCCAGCAGTTACTCAAAGGGGAACTATGGCTACACCTTC. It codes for CASSYSKGNYGYTF.